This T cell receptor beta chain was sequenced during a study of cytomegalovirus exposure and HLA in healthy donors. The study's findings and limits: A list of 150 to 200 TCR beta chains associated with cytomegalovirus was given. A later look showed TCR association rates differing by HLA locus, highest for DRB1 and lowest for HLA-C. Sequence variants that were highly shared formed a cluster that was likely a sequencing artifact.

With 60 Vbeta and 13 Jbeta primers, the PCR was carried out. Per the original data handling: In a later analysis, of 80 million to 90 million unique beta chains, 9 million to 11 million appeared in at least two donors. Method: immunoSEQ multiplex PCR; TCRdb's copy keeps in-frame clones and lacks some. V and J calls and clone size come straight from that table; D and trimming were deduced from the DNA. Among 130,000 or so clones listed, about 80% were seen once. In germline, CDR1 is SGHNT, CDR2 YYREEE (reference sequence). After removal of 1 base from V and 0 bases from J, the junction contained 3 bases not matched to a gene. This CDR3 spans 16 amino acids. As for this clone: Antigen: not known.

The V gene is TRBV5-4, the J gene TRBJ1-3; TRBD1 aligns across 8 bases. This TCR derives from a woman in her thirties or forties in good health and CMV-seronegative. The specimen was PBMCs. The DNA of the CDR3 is TGTGCCAGCAGCTTGTCAGGGGGCACCTCTGGAAACACCATATATTTT. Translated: CASSLSGGTSGNTIYF.